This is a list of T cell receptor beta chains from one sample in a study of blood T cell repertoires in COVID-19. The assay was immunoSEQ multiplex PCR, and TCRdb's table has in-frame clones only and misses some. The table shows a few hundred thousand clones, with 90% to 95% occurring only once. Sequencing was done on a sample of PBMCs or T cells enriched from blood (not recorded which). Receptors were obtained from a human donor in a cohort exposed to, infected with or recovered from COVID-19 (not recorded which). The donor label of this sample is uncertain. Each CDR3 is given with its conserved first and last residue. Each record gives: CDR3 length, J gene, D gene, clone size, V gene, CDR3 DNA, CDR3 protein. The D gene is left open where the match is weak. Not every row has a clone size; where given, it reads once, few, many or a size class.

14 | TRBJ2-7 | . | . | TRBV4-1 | TGCGCCAGCAGCCAAGTGACAGAGAATTACGAGCAGTACTTC | CASSQVTENYEQYF
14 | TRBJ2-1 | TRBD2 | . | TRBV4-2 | TGTGCCAGCAGCCAAGATCTAGCGGGGGATGAGCAGTTCTTC | CASSQDLAGDEQFF
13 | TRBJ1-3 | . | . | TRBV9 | TGTGCCAGCAGCCCCTGGGAGGCCAACACCATATATTTT | CASSPWEANTIYF
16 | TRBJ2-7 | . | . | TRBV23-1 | TGCGCCAGCAGTCAATCCCCTAGCAGGCACTCCTACGAGCAGTACTTC | CASSQSPSRHSYEQYF
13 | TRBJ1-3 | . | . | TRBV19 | TGTGCCAGTAGTATCGAGCCAGGAAACACCATATATTTT | CASSIEPGNTIYF
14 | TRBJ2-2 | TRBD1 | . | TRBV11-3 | TGTGCCAGCAGCCGCGAACAGGGGAACGGGGAGCTGTTTTTT | CASSREQGNGELFF
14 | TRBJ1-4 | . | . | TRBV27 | TGTGCCAGCAGCCCGGGGTACCTAAATGAAAAACTGTTTTTT | CASSPGYLNEKLFF
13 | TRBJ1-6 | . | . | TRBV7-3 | TGTGCCAGCAGACAGGGACCCAATTCACCCCTCCACTTT | CASRQGPNSPLHF
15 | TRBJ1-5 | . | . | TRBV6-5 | TGTGCCAGCAGTTACTCCCACAACCCCACACAGCCCCAGCATTTT | CASSYSHNPTQPQHF
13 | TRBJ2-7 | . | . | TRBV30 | TGTGCCTGGCTGAGACAGGTTCCCTACGAGCAGTACTTC | CAWLRQVPYEQYF
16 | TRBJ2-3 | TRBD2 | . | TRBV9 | TGTGCCAGCAGCGAGAGGACTAGCGGGGGCACAGATACGCAGTATTTT | CASSERTSGGTDTQYF
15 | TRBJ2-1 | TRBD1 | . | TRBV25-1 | TGTGCCAGCACTGGTCGGACAGGGTGGGACAATGAGCAGTTCTTC | CASTGRTGWDNEQFF
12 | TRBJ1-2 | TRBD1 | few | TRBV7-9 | TGTGCCAGCAGCCCGACAGGGGATGGCTACACCTTC | CASSPTGDGYTF
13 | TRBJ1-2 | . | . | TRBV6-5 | TGTGCCAGCAGTTACCCCGAGAGCGGGTTCTACACCTTC | CASSYPESGFYTF
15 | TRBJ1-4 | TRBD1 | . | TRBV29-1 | TGCAGCGTTGAAGATCAGAGACAGGGAACGGAAAAACTGTTTTTT | CSVEDQRQGTEKLFF
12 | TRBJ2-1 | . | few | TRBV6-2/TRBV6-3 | TGTGCCAGCAGTTACGAGGCCAGGGCGCAGTTCTTC | CASSYEARAQFF
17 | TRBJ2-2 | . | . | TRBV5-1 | TGCGCCAGCAGCGGGCGCCGGGACATCCGTAGCACCGGGGAGCTGTTTTTT | CASSGRRDIRSTGELFF
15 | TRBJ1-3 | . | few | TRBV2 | TGTGCCAGCAGACCCGAGGCAGGGGCCGGAAACACCATATATTTT | CASRPEAGAGNTIYF
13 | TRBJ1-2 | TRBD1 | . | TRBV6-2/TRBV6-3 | TGTGCCAGCAGCTTTACAGGGGTGAGCGGCTACACCTTC | CASSFTGVSGYTF
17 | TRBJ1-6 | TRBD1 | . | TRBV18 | TGTGCCAGCTCACAAAATCCACCGGGACAGACTAATTCACCCCTCCACTTT | CASSQNPPGQTNSPLHF
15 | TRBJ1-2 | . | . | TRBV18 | TGTGCCAGCTCACTACAGGACGGGCCCCTTATCGGCTACACCTTC | CASSLQDGPLIGYTF
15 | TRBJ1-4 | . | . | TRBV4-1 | TGCGCCAGCAGCCAAGATATCACGGTGGATGAAAAACTGTTTTTT | CASSQDITVDEKLFF
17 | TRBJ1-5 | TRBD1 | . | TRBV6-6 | TGTGCCAGCAGTCCTGGGACAGGGGAGAGAAGGGCTCAGCCCCAGCATTTT | CASSPGTGERRAQPQHF
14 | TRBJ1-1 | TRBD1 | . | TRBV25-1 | TGTGCCAGCAGCCAGGGGGCGCGGAACACTGAAGCTTTCTTT | CASSQGARNTEAFF
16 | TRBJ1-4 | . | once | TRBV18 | TGTGCCAGCTCCCCCGGCCGGGACTCAACTAATGAAAAACTGTTTTTT | CASSPGRDSTNEKLFF
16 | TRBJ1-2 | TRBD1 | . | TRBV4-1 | TGCGCCAGCAGTCCGGCTCAAAGACAGGGGTTTTATGGCTACACCTTC | CASSPAQRQGFYGYTF
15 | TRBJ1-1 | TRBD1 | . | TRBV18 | TGTGCCAGCTCACCAGAGACAGGGGTAAACACTGAAGCTTTCTTT | CASSPETGVNTEAFF
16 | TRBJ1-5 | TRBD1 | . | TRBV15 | TGTGCCACCAGCAGAGAGGACAGGGGGACGCCACAGCCCCAGCATTTT | CATSREDRGTPQPQHF
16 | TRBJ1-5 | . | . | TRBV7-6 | TGTGCCAGCAGCTTAGGTGCCAGGGAAAGTGATCAGCCCCAGCATTTT | CASSLGARESDQPQHF
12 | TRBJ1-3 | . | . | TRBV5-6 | TGTGCCAGCAGCTTACAGGGAAACACCATATATTTT | CASSLQGNTIYF
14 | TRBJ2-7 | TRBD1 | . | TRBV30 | TGTGCCTGGAGTGAAGACAGGGGGGCTTACGAGCAGTACTTC | CAWSEDRGAYEQYF
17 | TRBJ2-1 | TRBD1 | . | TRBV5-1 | TGCGCCAGCAGCATTCTCCCCCGGGACAGTGAAGGGTACGAGCAGTTCTTC | CASSILPRDSEGYEQFF